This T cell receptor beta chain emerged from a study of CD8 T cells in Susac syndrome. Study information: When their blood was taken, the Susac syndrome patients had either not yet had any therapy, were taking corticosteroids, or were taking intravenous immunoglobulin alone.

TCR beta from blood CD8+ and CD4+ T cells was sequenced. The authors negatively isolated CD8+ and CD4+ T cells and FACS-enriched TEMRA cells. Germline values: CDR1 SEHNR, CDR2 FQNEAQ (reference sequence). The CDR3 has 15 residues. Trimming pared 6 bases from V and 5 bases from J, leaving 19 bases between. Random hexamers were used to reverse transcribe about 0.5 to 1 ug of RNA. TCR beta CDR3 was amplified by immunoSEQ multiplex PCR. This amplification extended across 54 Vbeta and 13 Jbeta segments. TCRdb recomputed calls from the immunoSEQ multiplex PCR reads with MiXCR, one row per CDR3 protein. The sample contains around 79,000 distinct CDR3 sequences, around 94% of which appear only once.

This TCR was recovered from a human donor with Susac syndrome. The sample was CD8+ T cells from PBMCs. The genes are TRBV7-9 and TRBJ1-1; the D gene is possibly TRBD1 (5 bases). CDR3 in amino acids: CASRATGTADTEAFF. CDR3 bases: TGTGCCAGCAGGGCAACGGGGACGGCTGATACTGAAGCTTTCTTT.